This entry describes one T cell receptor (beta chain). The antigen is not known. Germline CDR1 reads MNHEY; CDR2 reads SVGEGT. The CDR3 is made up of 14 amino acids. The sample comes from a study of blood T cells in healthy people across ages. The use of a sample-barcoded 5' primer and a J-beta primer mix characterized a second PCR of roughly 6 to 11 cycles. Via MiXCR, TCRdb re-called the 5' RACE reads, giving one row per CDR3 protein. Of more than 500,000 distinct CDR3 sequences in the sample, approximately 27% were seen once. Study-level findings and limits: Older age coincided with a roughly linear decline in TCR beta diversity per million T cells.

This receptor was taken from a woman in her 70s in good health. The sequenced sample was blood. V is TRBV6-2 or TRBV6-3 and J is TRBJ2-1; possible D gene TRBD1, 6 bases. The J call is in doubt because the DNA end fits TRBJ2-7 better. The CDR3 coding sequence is TGTGCCAGCAGAATCGGACAGTCATTCTACGAGCAGTACTTC. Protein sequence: CASRIGQSFYEQYF.